This T cell receptor (beta chain) was obtained from a study of response to subunit inactivated influenza vaccine. TCRdb used MiXCR to reprocess the RT-PCR reads, holding one entry per CDR3 protein. The data contain 450,000 to 700,000 distinct CDR3 sequences, 12% to 15% of them singletons. As to this clonotype: Its antigen remains unidentified.

Trimming stripped 1 base from V and 1 base from J, with 22 bases between. The CDR3 consists of 19 residues. Per the germline V gene, CDR1 is MGHDK and CDR2 is SYGVNS. General study results and limits: With each seasonal influenza vaccination, the authors suggested, few new T cells are recruited.

The chain uses TRBV25-1 and TRBJ2-5; possible D gene TRBD1, 5 bases. This sequence originates from a man aged 50 or older who received an inactivated influenza vaccine. This specimen consisted of PBMCs from blood, obtained approximately 13 days after vaccination. In DNA form, the CDR3 reads TGTGCCAGCAGTGAATTCCCCCTCACGGCGACAGCTTTCCAAGAGACCCAGTACTTC. It specifies CASSEFPLTATAFQETQYF.